This T cell receptor beta chain emerged from a study of human T cells and chemical hapten exposure. As for the study in general: During the roughly 24-week study period, patients had diphenylcyclopropenone applied to the scalp every week. The upper back received 0.01% DPC by patch testing, with results read at 6 days. Overall study findings and caveats: Alopecia in the donors means their immune response may deviate from healthy people's. TCRs above 1 in 1000 frequency did not change with DPC sensitization.

As to time point: pre-sensitization, week 0. As for treatment: therapeutic diphenylcyclopropenone sensitization with weekly scalp DPC. V shed 3 bases, J shed 8 bases, and the junction held 9 bases outside the gene matches. Germline V gene lookup returns CDR1 LNHDA and CDR2 SQIVND (reference sequence). This CDR3 is built from 16 residues. Concerning this clonotype itself: Its target is unknown.

Each CDR3 protein gets one entry after TCRdb re-called the RACE reads with MiXCR. The repertoire includes roughly 380,000 distinct CDR3 sequences, approximately 5.1% of them detected once, and just over 2.5% sits in the top ten. The receptor comes from a woman aged 50 to 65 with alopecia areata. Some clones in this sample may be carry-over from other donors' samples. The specimen was whole blood, collected in connection with sensitization to the hapten diphenylcyclopropenone (DPC). The chain carries TRBV19 and TRBJ2-1; 11 bases are a match to TRBD2. CDR3 nucleotide sequence: TGTGCCAGTAGTATCGTAGCGGGAGGGCCGACCCATGAGCAGTTCTTC. Protein sequence: CASSIVAGGPTHEQFF.